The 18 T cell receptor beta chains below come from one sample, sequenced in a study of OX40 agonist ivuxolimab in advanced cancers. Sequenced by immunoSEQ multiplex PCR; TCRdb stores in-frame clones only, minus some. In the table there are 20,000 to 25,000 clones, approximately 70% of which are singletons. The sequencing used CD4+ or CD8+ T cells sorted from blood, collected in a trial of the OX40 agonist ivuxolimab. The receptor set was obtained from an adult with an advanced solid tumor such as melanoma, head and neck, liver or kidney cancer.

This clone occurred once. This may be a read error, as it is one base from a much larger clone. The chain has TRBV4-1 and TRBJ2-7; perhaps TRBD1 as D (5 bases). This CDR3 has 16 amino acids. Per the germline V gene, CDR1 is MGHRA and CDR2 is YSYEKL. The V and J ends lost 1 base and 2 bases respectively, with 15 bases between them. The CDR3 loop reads CASSQGMGPRPYEQYF. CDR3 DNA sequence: TGCGCCAGCAGCCAAGGAATGGGGCCTAGGCCCTACGAGCAGTACTTC.

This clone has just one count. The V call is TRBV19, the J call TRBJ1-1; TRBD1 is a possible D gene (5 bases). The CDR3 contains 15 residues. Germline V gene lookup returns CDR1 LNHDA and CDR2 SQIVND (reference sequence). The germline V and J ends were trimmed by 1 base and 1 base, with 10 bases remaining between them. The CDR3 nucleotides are TGTGCCAGTAGTATAGGTCGGGGGAGGAACACTGAAGCTTTCTTT. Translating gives CASSIGRGRNTEAFF.

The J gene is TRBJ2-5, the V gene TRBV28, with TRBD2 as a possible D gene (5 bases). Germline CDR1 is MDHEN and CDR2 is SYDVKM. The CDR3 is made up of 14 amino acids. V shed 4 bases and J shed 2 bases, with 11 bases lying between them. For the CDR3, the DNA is TGTGCCAGCAGTTCCCCGGGGTTTCAAGAGACCCAGTACTTC. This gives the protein CASSSPGFQETQYF.

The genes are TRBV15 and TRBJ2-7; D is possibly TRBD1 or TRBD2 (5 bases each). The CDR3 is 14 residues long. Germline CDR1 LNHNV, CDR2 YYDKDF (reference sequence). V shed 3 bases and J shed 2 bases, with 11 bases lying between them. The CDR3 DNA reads TGTGCCACCAGCAGGGGGGTGGGCGCCTACGAGCAGTACTTC. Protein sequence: CATSRGVGAYEQYF.

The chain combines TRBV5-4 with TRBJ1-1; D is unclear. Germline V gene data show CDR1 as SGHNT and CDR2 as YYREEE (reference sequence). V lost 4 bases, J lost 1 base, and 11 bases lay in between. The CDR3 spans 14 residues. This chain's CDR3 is CASSPDLGNTEAFF. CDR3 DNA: TGTGCCAGCAGCCCCGACCTGGGGAACACTGAAGCTTTCTTT.

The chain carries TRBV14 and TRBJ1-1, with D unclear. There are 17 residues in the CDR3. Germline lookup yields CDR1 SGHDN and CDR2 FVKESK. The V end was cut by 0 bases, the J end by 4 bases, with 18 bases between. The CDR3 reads CASSQEDMAWLGTEAFF. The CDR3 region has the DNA TGTGCCAGCAGCCAAGAGGATATGGCGTGGTTGGGCACTGAAGCTTTCTTT.

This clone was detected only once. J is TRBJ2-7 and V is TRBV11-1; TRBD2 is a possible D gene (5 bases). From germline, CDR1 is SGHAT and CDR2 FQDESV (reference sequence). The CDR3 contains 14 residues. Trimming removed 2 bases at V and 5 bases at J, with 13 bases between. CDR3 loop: CASSLTSSYHEQYF. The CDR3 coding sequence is TGTGCCAGCAGCTTAACCTCTAGCTACCACGAGCAGTACTTC.

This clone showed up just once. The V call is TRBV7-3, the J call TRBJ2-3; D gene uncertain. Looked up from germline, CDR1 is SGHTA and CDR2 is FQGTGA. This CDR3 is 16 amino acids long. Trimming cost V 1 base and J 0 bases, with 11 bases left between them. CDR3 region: CASSLKAAGSTDTQYF. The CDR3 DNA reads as TGTGCCAGCAGCTTAAAGGCGGCCGGGAGCACAGATACGCAGTATTTT. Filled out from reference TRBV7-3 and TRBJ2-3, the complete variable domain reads GAGVSQTPSNKVTEKGKYVELRCDPISGHTALYWYRQSLGQGPEFLIYFQGTGAADDSGLPNDRFFAVRPEGSVSTLKIQRTERGDSAVYLCASSLKAAGSTDTQYFGPGTRLTVL.

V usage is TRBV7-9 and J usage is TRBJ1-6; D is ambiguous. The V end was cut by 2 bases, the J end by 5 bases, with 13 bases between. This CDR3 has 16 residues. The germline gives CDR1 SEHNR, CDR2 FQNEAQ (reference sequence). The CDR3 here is CASSLRSPGHNSPLHF. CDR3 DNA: TGTGCCAGCAGCTTAAGGTCCCCAGGTCATAATTCACCCCTCCACTTT.

The CDR3 loop is CASSLWRGGAGELFF. Here the CDR3 DNA reads TGTGCCAGCAGCTTGTGGCGGGGGGGCGCCGGGGAGCTGTTTTTT. This chain joins TRBV5-4 and TRBJ2-2; 9 positions match TRBD2. The CDR3 is 15 amino acids. Germline trimming cut 1 base from V and 6 bases from J; bases unmatched to any gene: 4. Looked up from germline, CDR1 is SGHNT and CDR2 is YYREEE (reference sequence). The whole variable domain, filled in from reference TRBV5-4 and TRBJ2-2, reads ETGVTQSPTHLIKTRGQQVTLRCSSQSGHNTVSWYQQALGQGPQFIFQYYREEENGRGNFPPRFSGLQFPNYSSELNVNALELDDSALYLCASSLWRGGAGELFFGEGSRLTVL.

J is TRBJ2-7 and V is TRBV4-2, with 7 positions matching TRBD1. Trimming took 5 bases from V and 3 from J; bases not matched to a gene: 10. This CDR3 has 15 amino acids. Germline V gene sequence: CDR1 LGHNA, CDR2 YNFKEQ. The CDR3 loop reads CASSLRQGSFYEQYF. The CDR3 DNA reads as TGTGCCAGCAGCTTGCGACAGGGATCTTTCTACGAGCAGTACTTC.

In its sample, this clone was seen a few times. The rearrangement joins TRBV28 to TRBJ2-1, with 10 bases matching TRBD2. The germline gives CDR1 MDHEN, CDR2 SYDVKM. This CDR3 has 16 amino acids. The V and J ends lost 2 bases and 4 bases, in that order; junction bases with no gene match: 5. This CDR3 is CASSLLLAGEYNEQFF. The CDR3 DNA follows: TGTGCCAGCAGTTTACTCCTAGCGGGGGAATACAATGAGCAGTTCTTC.

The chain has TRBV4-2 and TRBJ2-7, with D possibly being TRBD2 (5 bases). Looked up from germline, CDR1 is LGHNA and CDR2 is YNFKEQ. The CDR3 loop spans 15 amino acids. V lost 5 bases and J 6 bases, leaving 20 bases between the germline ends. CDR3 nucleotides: TGTGCCAGCAGCTTATCCCTCGCGGACTCGGGCGAGCAGTACTTC. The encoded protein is CASSLSLADSGEQYF.

CDR3 nucleotides: TGTGCCAGTAGTATAGTCGTAGCGTCCAATGAGCAGTTCTTC. Encoded protein: CASSIVVASNEQFF. The chain recombines TRBV19 with TRBJ2-1; D may be TRBD2 (5 bases). The CDR3 is 14 residues long. Germline CDR1 and CDR2: LNHDA and SQIVND (reference sequence). Trimming took off 1 base at V and 6 bases at J, with 10 bases between the two ends.

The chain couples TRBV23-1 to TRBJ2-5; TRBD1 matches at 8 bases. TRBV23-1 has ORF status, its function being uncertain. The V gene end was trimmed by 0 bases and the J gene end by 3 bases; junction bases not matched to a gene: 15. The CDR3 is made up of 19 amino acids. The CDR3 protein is CASSQSMTGEKGPEETQYF. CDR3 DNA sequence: TGCGCCAGCAGTCAATCGATGACAGGGGAGAAAGGGCCCGAAGAGACCCAGTACTTC.

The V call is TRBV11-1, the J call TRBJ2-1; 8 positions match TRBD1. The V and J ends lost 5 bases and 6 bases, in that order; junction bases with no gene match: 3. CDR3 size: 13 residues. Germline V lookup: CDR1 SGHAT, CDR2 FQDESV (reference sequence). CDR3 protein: CASSIGQGNEQFF. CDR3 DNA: TGTGCCAGCAGCATCGGACAGGGCAATGAGCAGTTCTTC. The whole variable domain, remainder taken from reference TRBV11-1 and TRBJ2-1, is EAEVAQSPRYKITEKSQAVAFWCDPISGHATLYWYRQILGQGPELLVQFQDESVVDDSQLPKDRFSAERLKGVDSTLKIQPAELGDSAMYLCASSIGQGNEQFFGPGTRLTVL.

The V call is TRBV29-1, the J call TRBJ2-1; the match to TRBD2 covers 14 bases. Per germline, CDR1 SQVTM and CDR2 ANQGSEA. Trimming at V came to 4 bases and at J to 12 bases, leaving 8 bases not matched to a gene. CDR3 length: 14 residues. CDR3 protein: CSVGPGLAGVTQFF. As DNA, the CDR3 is TGCAGCGTTGGCCCGGGACTAGCGGGGGTAACGCAGTTCTTC.

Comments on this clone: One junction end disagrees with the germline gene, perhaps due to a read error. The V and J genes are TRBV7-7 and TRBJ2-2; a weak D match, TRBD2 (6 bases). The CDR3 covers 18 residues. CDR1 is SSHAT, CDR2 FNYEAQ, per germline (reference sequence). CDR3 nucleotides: TGTGCTAGCAGCCCCGCCCTCGGGACGGGGGACTTTGGCGGGGAGCTGTTTTTT. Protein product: CASSPALGTGDFGGELFF.